The 4 T cell receptor beta chains below were found in one sample sequenced in a study of cytomegalovirus exposure and HLA in healthy donors. This table comes from immunoSEQ multiplex PCR, and its TCRdb copy is limited to in-frame clones, with some not included. The profile shows about 110,000 clones, around nine tenths of them singletons. The sequencing input was PBMCs. The receptors shown here come from a woman aged 25 to 39 in good health and CMV-seropositive.

The chain joins TRBV9 to TRBJ2-7, with D perhaps matching TRBD1 (5 bases). The CDR3 consists of 16 residues. V lost 4 bases to trimming and J lost 0 bases, with 17 bases between them. In germline, CDR1 is SGDLS, CDR2 YYNGEE. CDR3 sequence (DNA): TGTGCCAGCAGCCCACAGGCTGGCCACAGCTCCTACGAGCAGTACTTC. Its protein is CASSPQAGHSSYEQYF.

The chain recombines TRBV2 with TRBJ2-2, with 12 bases lining up with TRBD1. V lost 4 bases, J lost 7 bases, and 7 bases stayed unmatched. CDR1 is SNHLY and CDR2 is FYNNEI in the germline V gene. The CDR3 covers 16 residues. CDR3 sequence reads: CASSAGTGGWGGELFF. CDR3 in DNA: TGTGCCAGCAGTGCCGGGACAGGGGGCTGGGGCGGGGAGCTGTTTTTT.

V is TRBV9 and J is TRBJ2-2; 14 bases line up with TRBD2. Per germline, CDR1 SGDLS and CDR2 YYNGEE. V dropped 2 bases and J dropped 6; count of bases not matched to a gene: 3. There are 16 residues in the CDR3. The CDR3 nucleotides read TGTGCCAGCAGCGTCGGACTAGCGGGGGGTGCCGGGGAGCTGTTTTTT. Protein: CASSVGLAGGAGELFF. The variable domain in full, with the rest retrieved from reference TRBV9 and TRBJ2-2, is DSGVTQTPKHLITATGQRVTLRCSPRSGDLSVYWYQQSLDQGLQFLIQYYNGEERAKGNILERFSAQQFPDLHSELNLSSLELGDSALYFCASSVGLAGGAGELFFGEGSRLTVL.

This clone was seen only a few times. V gene TRBV19 combines with J gene TRBJ1-3; D not certain. The CDR3 runs to 15 residues. Germline CDR1 LNHDA, CDR2 SQIVND (reference sequence). V was shortened by 5 bases and J by 2 bases, with 13 bases between the two germline ends. CDR3 amino acids: CASSLGRATGNTIYF. CDR3 nucleotide sequence: TGTGCCAGTAGTCTCGGGAGGGCTACTGGAAACACCATATATTTT.